The rows below give T cell receptor beta chains drawn from one sample of a study of shared clonotypes between healthy human individuals. Assay used: immunoSEQ multiplex PCR; TCRdb lists only in-frame clones, some missing. The sample lists 800,000 or so clones; 90% to 98% were seen once. Sequenced material: naive CD8+ T cells sorted from blood. The receptors originated from a young man in good health. Each CDR3 is given without its conserved first and last residue.

TRBV4-1 | 16 | ASSQDPSGRAPRIEQF
TRBV9 | 14 | ASSVEGESSYNEQF
TRBV11-2 | 13 | ASSFLIPGQETQY
TRBV27 | 12 | ASRGGIGNTEAF
TRBV29-1 | 11 | SATGIRSYEQY
TRBV5-5 | 16 | ASSLFPPEQRGFYGYT
TRBV19 | 9 | ASGSSYEQY
TRBV25-1 | 14 | ASSESLAGVVGELF
TRBV7-9 | 14 | ASSSPSSQSTDTQY
TRBV5-5 | 13 | ASSLDGRDPDTQY
TRBV6-1 | 12 | ASSEAGWGDTQY
TRBV29-1 | 10 | SGGGVNTEAF
TRBV29-1 | 12 | SGLLAGTYNEQF
TRBV6-1 | 13 | ASSGGLAGYYEQY
TRBV5-6 | 10 | ASSYGMYEQY
TRBV27 | 11 | ASSRGRNYEQY
TRBV11-2 | 14 | ASSRAWRPRGDTQY
TRBV4-1 | 15 | ASSQDGLAGGGYEQY
TRBV18 | 13 | ASSPPSSGYNEQF
TRBV11-3 | 11 | ASSLRAQETQY
TRBV11-2 | 18 | ASSLEWASGRALNFYEQY
TRBV29-1 | 10 | SVWGGNTEAF